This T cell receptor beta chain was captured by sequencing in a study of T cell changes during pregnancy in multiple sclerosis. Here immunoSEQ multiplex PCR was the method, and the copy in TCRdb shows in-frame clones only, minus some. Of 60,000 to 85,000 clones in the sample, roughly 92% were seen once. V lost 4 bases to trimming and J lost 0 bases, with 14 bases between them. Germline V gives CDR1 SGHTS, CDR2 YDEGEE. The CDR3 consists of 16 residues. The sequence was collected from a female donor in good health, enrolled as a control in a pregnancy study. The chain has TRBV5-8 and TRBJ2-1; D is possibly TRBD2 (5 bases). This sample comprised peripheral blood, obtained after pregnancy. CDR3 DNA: TGTGCCAGCAGCCAAGAGGGTGGGAACTCCTACAATGAGCAGTTCTTC. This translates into CASSQEGGNSYNEQFF.